What follows is one TCR beta chain and its context. Its target is unknown. PCR was performed using 60 Vbeta and 13 Jbeta primers. Using immunoSEQ multiplex PCR, the repertoire was profiled, and TCRdb retains in-frame clones only, with some absent. Of some 130,000 clones in the sample, roughly 78% are singletons; the top ten hold around 4.8%. CDR1 is MGHRA and CDR2 is YSYEKL in the germline V gene. CDR3 length: 16 amino acids. V shed 4 bases and J shed 1 base, with 16 bases lying between them. The source of the sample is a study of cytomegalovirus exposure and HLA in healthy donors. Study observations and caveats: An Asian-associated ancestry cluster reportedly showed fewer N-insertions than the roughly 700-donor mean in a later analysis. A later analysis linked a missense DCLRE1C variant to TCR beta V- and J-gene trimming.

This chain connects TRBV4-1 to TRBJ2-5, with D unresolved. The receptor comes from a man between 25 and 39 years old in good health. Sequenced sample: PBMCs. The CDR3 DNA reads TGCGCCAGCAGCCTCCTCATGGTGGGCAGCCAAGAGACCCAGTACTTC. Translating gives CASSLLMVGSQETQYF.